This record looks at one T cell receptor (beta chain) sequence and its context. Antigen: not known. In each case, RNA was isolated and then reverse transcribed into cDNA as the sequencing template. Repertoires were generated with immunoSEQ multiplex PCR, while TCRdb's copy carries only in-frame clones and drops some. The table lists 60,000 to 85,000 clones, roughly 70% of them singletons. Treatment in this sample: oral pan-JAK inhibitor, 5-10 mg twice daily. The entry originates in a study of CD8+ T cells in alopecia areata. The wider study: The drug, tofacitinib, lasted 6 to 18 months, followed by 6 months off drug. Study-level points and caveats: Mice showed clearer TCR sharing than patients did, a gap that was possibly HLA-related.

This CDR3 region has 13 residues. V shed 1 base and J shed 8 bases, with 10 bases lying between them. Germline values: CDR1 SGHDT, CDR2 YYEEEE. The material sequenced was CD8+ T cells sorted from blood, taken at week 24, from a patient treated with tofacitinib. The clonotype originates from a human donor with alopecia areata. The chain recombines TRBV5-6 with TRBJ2-1, with a weak D call TRBD2 (7 bases). The CDR3 protein is CASSLTGGHEQFF. CDR3 coding DNA: TGTGCCAGCAGCTTGACGGGGGGCCATGAGCAGTTCTTC.